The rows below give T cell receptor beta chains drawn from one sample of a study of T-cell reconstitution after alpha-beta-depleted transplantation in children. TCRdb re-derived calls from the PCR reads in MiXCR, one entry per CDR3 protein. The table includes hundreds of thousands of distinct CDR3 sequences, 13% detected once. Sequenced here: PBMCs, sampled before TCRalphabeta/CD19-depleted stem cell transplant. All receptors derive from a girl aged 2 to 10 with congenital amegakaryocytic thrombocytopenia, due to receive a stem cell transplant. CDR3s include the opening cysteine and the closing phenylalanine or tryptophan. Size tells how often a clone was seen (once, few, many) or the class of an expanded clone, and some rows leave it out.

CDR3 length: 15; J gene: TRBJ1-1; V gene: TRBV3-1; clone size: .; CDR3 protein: CASSSPSYMNTEAFF
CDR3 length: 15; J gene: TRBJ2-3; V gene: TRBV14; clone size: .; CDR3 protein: CASSLTGGGTDTQYF
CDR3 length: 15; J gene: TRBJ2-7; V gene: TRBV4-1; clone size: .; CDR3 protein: CASSQVEGGLPEQYF
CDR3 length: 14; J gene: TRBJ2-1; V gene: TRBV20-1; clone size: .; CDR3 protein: CSASSGSFGYEQFF
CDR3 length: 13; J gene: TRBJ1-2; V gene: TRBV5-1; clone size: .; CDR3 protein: CASSSTGPYGYTF
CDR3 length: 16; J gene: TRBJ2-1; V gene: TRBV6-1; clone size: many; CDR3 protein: CASSSSGMGLNNEQFF
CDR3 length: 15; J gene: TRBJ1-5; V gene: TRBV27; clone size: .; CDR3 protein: CASSGDRGYYQPQHF
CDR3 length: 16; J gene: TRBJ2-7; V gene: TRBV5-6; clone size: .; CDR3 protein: CASSLLSDMGRHEQYF
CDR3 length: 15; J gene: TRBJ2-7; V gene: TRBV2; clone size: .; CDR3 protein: CASRWSSGPTYEQYF
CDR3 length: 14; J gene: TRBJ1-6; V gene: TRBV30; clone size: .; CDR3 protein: CAWNRLRDNSPLHF
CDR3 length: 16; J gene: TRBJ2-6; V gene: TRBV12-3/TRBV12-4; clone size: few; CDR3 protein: CASTGTPYAGANVLTF